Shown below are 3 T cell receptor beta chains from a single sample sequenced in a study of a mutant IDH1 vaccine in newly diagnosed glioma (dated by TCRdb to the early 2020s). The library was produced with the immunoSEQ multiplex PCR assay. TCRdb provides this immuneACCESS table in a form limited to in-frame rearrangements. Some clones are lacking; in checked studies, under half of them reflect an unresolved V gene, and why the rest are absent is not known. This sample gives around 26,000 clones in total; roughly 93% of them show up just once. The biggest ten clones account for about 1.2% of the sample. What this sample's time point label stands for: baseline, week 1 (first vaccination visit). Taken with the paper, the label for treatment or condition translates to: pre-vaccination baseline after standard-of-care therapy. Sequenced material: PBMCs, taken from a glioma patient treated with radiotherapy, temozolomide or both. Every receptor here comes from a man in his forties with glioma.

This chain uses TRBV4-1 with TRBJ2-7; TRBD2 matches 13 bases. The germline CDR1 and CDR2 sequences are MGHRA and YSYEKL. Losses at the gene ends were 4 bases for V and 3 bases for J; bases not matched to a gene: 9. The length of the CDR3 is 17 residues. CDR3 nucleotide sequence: TGCGCCAGCAGCCTTGCTCGACTAGCGGGAGGTGTCTACGAGCAGTACTTC. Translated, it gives CASSLARLAGGVYEQYF.

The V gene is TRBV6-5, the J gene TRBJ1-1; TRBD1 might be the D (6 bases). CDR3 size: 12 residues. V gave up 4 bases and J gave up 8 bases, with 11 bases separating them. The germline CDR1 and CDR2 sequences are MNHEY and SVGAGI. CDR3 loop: CASSSRGHEAFF. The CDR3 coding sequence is TGTGCCAGCAGTTCTCGGGGGCACGAAGCTTTCTTT.

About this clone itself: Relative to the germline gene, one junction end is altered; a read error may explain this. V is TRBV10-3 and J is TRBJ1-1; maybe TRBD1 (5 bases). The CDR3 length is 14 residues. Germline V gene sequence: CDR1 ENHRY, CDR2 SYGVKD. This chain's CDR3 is CAVSESSVDRGAFF. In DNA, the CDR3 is TGTGCCGTCAGTGAGTCATCCGTCGATAGGGGAGCTTTCTTT.